Listed below are T cell receptor beta chains from one sample, sequenced in a study of blood T cell repertoires in COVID-19. Profiled with immunoSEQ multiplex PCR; TCRdb holds only in-frame clones, not every one. The table records 180,000 or so clones, approximately 87% of them present only once. The source material was PBMCs or T cells enriched from blood (not recorded which). The receptors were sampled from a woman between 50 and 59 years old who had recovered from COVID-19. CDR3s include the opening cysteine and the closing phenylalanine or tryptophan. The D gene is left open where the match is weak. Where a row states a size, it is once, few, many or the class of an expanded clone; other rows omit it.

D gene	clone size	J gene	V gene	CDR3 protein	CDR3 DNA
NA	once	TRBJ2-3	TRBV5-4	CASSLTGFTDTQYF	TGTGCCAGCAGCTTGACGGGTTTCACAGATACGCAGTATTTT
NA	NA	TRBJ1-2	TRBV11-3	CASSLNRDYGYTF	TGTGCCAGCAGCCTGAACAGGGACTATGGCTACACCTTC
NA	NA	TRBJ1-6	TRBV7-8	CASSPRGQYNSPLHF	TGTGCCAGCAGCCCTCGGGGACAATATAATTCACCCCTCCACTTT
NA	NA	TRBJ2-3	TRBV5-1	CASSPGQGGTDTQYF	TGCGCCAGCAGCCCTGGACAAGGGGGCACAGATACGCAGTATTTT
NA	NA	TRBJ2-3	TRBV11-2	CASSPRVYFSADTQYF	TGTGCCAGCAGTCCTAGAGTTTACTTCAGTGCAGATACGCAGTATTTT
NA	NA	TRBJ1-2	TRBV19	CASYQDSPWNGYTF	TGTGCCAGTTATCAGGACTCACCTTGGAATGGCTACACCTTC
NA	NA	TRBJ2-4	TRBV30	CAWSTEHSAKNIQYF	TGTGCCTGGAGTACAGAACACTCAGCCAAAAACATTCAGTACTTC
NA	NA	TRBJ2-1	TRBV29-1	CSVGDSRNEQFF	TGCAGCGTTGGTGACTCCAGAAATGAGCAGTTCTTC
TRBD1	NA	TRBJ1-5	TRBV19	CASSEDRGSNQPQHF	TGTGCCAGTAGCGAAGACAGGGGAAGCAATCAGCCCCAGCATTTT
NA	NA	TRBJ1-2	TRBV10-2	CASSELGDGYTF	TGCGCCAGCAGTGAATTAGGGGATGGCTACACCTTC
NA	NA	TRBJ2-1	TRBV7-9	CASSSSRNEQFF	TGTGCCAGCAGCTCTTCTCGGAATGAGCAGTTCTTC
NA	NA	TRBJ1-1	TRBV19	CASSIGIGAVNTEAFF	TGTGCCAGTAGTATAGGTATTGGGGCGGTGAACACTGAAGCTTTCTTT
TRBD1	once	TRBJ1-2	TRBV29-1	CSVALLDRGYGYTF	TGCAGCGTTGCCCTTTTGGACAGGGGCTATGGCTACACCTTC
TRBD2	NA	TRBJ2-1	TRBV24-1	CATSGAGDLNEQFF	TGTGCCACCAGTGGCGCGGGAGACCTAAATGAGCAGTTCTTC
NA	NA	TRBJ1-1	TRBV4-2	CASSQDHRGWTEAFF	TGTGCCAGCAGCCAAGATCATAGGGGTTGGACTGAAGCTTTCTTT
TRBD1	NA	TRBJ1-5	TRBV30	CAWGQGVSNQPQHF	TGTGCCTGGGGACAGGGGGTTAGCAATCAGCCCCAGCATTTT
NA	NA	TRBJ1-1	TRBV9	CASSAGNEAFF	TGTGCCAGCAGCGCGGGGAATGAAGCTTTCTTT
TRBD1	NA	TRBJ2-3	TRBV18	CASSLGQGMDTQYF	TGTGCCAGCTCCCTGGGACAGGGGATGGATACGCAGTATTTT
NA	NA	TRBJ1-1	TRBV28	CASSFSRGIPEAFF	TGTGCCAGCAGTTTTTCCAGGGGAATCCCTGAAGCTTTCTTT
TRBD1	NA	TRBJ2-4	TRBV3-1/TRBV3-2	CASSPQGALAKNIQYF	TGTGCCAGCAGCCCACAGGGGGCTCTAGCCAAAAACATTCAGTACTTC
NA	NA	TRBJ1-1	TRBV4-2	CASSQGGGAQNTEAFF	TGTGCCAGCAGCCAGGGGGGGGGAGCCCAAAACACTGAAGCTTTCTTT
TRBD2	NA	TRBJ2-4	TRBV6-6	CASTPGTSGKNIQYF	TGTGCCAGCACTCCAGGGACTAGCGGCAAAAACATTCAGTACTTC
NA	NA	TRBJ1-3	TRBV5-6	CASSFSGNTIYF	TGTGCCAGCAGCTTCTCGGGAAACACCATATATTTT
NA	NA	TRBJ1-2	TRBV5-4	CASSLAALNEDYTF	TGTGCCAGCAGCTTGGCCGCGCTGAACGAGGACTACACCTTC
TRBD1	few	TRBJ1-6	TRBV7-3	CASSSGTGGFGASNSPLHF	TGTGCCAGCAGCTCCGGGACAGGGGGCTTTGGGGCATCTAATTCACCCCTCCACTTT
NA	NA	TRBJ1-5	TRBV18	CASQQAGGQPQHF	TGTGCCAGCCAACAAGCGGGGGGTCAGCCCCAGCATTTT
TRBD2	once	TRBJ2-3	TRBV7-3	CASSFPGGSKNTDTQYF	TGTGCCAGCAGCTTCCCGGGAGGCAGTAAGAACACAGATACGCAGTATTTT
TRBD1	NA	TRBJ2-6	TRBV19	CASRRTGGISGANVLTF	TGTGCCAGTAGAAGGACAGGGGGAATCTCTGGGGCCAACGTCCTGACTTTC
NA	NA	TRBJ1-6	TRBV14	CASSQGFGESTSPLHF	TGTGCCAGCAGCCAAGGGTTCGGGGAATCTACCTCACCCCTCCACTTT
NA	few	TRBJ2-5	TRBV28	CASGGRETQYF	TGTGCCAGCGGAGGGCGGGAGACCCAGTACTTC
NA	few	TRBJ1-6	TRBV4-1	CASSQEKSGNNSPLHF	TGCGCCAGCAGCCAAGAAAAATCGGGGAATAATTCACCCCTCCACTTT
TRBD2	NA	TRBJ2-1	TRBV19	CASSARTSGFNEQFF	TGTGCCAGTAGCGCCCGGACTAGCGGATTCAATGAGCAGTTCTTC
TRBD1	NA	TRBJ2-2	TRBV19	CASSMTGWLNTGELFF	TGTGCCAGTAGTATGACAGGGTGGTTAAACACCGGGGAGCTGTTTTTT
NA	NA	TRBJ2-2	TRBV6-5	CASSYRPGVRGGELFF	TGTGCCAGCAGTTACCGTCCTGGAGTTAGGGGCGGGGAGCTGTTTTTT
NA	NA	TRBJ1-1	TRBV6-5	CASSYGRGADTEAFF	TGTGCCAGCAGTTACGGTCGGGGGGCCGACACTGAAGCTTTCTTT
NA	few	TRBJ1-5	TRBV27	CASSLHSPGGNQPQHF	TGTGCCAGCAGTTTACATTCCCCTGGGGGGAATCAGCCCCAGCATTTT
NA	NA	TRBJ1-5	TRBV19	CASSKLSGGGQPQHF	TGTGCCAGTAGTAAATTGTCGGGGGGCGGTCAGCCCCAGCATTTT
TRBD2	NA	TRBJ2-1	TRBV19	CASIGIGAGGPWNEQFF	TGTGCCAGTATTGGCATCGGAGCGGGAGGGCCTTGGAATGAGCAGTTCTTC
NA	NA	TRBJ2-3	TRBV21-1	CASSKGPAGHTDTQYF	TGTGCCAGCAGCAAAGGGCCAGCGGGACACACAGATACGCAGTATTTT
NA	NA	TRBJ1-1	TRBV5-6	CASSRLQNTEAFF	TGTGCCAGCAGCAGACTACAGAACACTGAAGCTTTCTTT
TRBD2	NA	TRBJ2-5	TRBV30	CAWTGTSMETQYF	TGTGCCTGGACCGGGACTAGCATGGAGACCCAGTACTTC
TRBD1	NA	TRBJ1-6	TRBV4-3	CASSQQGERSPLHF	TGCGCCAGCAGCCAACAGGGGGAGCGGTCACCCCTCCACTTT
NA	NA	TRBJ1-5	TRBV19	CASSIDPQQPQHF	TGTGCCAGTAGTATAGACCCCCAGCAGCCCCAGCATTTT
TRBD1	once	TRBJ1-1	TRBV5-4	CASRPRTGPNTEAFF	TGTGCCAGCAGACCCCGGACAGGGCCGAACACTGAAGCTTTCTTT
TRBD2	NA	TRBJ2-2	TRBV28	CASRSMVWGSGGTGELFF	TGTGCCAGCAGAAGTATGGTCTGGGGCAGCGGGGGAACCGGGGAGCTGTTTTTT
NA	NA	TRBJ2-3	TRBV28	CASGDFTDTQYF	TGTGCCAGCGGGGACTTCACAGATACGCAGTATTTT
TRBD1	NA	TRBJ1-5	TRBV6-5	CASSRTGINQPQHF	TGTGCCAGCAGTAGGACAGGAATCAATCAGCCCCAGCATTTT
NA	NA	TRBJ1-1	TRBV10-2	CASSETRTQNTEAFF	TGCGCCAGCAGTGAGACAAGAACGCAGAACACTGAAGCTTTCTTT
NA	NA	TRBJ1-2	TRBV18	CASSDLRGYTF	TGTGCCAGCTCAGATCTCAGGGGCTACACCTTC
TRBD2	NA	TRBJ2-1	TRBV5-4	CASTTSGGGNEQFF	TGTGCCAGCACCACTAGCGGGGGGGGCAATGAGCAGTTCTTC
NA	NA	TRBJ2-1	TRBV11-2	CASSLPGTPEQFF	TGTGCCAGCAGCTTACCCGGGACTCCTGAGCAGTTCTTC
NA	NA	TRBJ1-1	TRBV6-4	CASRSEGRDTEAFF	TGTGCCAGCAGGTCGGAGGGGAGGGACACTGAAGCTTTCTTT
NA	NA	TRBJ2-6	TRBV19	CAGLDSGANVLTF	TGTGCCGGACTCGACTCTGGGGCCAACGTCCTGACTTTC
TRBD2	NA	TRBJ2-1	TRBV4-1	CASSQTPSGIYNEQFF	TGCGCCAGCAGCCAAACTCCTAGCGGGATCTACAATGAGCAGTTCTTC